This TCR beta chain was sequenced during a study of blood T cells in healthy people across ages. Study outcomes and limitations: A roughly linear fall in TCR beta diversity per million T cells was seen with increasing age.

The individuals who served as donors were healthy Caucasians living in Russia, aged about 6 to 95. The use of a sample-barcoded 5' primer and a J-beta primer mix characterized a second PCR of roughly 6 to 11 cycles. One entry per CDR3 protein, called by TCRdb with MiXCR from the 5' RACE reads. The sample lists 1.5 million to 2 million distinct CDR3 sequences; approximately 28% were seen once. The CDR3 loop spans 16 amino acids. V was cut by 2 bases and J by 0 bases, with 11 bases left in between. Per the germline V gene, CDR1 is MNHNY and CDR2 is SVGAGI (reference sequence). This clonotype was recorded a few times. Antigen: not known.

Sequenced material: blood. The chain joins TRBV6-6 to TRBJ2-1; no reliable D call. The source of this sequence is a woman aged 25-40 years in good health. The CDR3 DNA sequence: TGTGCCAGCAGTTACGACGGTCCGGGCTCCTACAATGAGCAGTTCTTC. Its translation: CASSYDGPGSYNEQFF.